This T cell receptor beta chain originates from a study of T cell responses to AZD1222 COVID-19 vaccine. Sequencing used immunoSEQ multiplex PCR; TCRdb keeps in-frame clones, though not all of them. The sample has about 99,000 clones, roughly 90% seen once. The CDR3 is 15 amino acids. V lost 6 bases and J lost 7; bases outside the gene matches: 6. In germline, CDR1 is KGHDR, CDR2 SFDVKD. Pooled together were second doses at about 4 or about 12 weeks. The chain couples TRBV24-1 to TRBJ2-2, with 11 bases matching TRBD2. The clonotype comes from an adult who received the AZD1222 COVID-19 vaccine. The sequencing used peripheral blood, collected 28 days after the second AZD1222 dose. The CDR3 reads CATSSSGRIGGELFF. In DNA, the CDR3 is TGTGCCACCAGTTCTAGCGGGAGGATAGGCGGGGAGCTGTTTTTT.